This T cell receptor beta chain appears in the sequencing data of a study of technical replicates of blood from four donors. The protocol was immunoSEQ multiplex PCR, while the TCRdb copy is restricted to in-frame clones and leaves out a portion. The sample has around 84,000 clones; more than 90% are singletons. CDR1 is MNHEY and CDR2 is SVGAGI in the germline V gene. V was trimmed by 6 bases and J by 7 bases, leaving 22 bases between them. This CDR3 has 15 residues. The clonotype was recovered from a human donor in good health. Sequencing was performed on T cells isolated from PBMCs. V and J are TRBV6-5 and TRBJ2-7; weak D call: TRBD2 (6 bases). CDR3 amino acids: CASRVLRGAAGEQYF. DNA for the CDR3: TGTGCCAGCAGGGTATTGCGGGGTGCCGCGGGGGAGCAGTACTTC.